This T cell receptor beta chain was sequenced for a study of T cell responses to AZD1222 COVID-19 vaccine. Study results and caveats: An increase in Spike-specific TCR breadth and depth was observed after two AZD1222 doses. The study reported that nearly half of spike-specific TCRs target unmutated variant regions. The number of AZD1222 recipients seropositive at baseline was only five to seven.

Repertoires were generated with immunoSEQ multiplex PCR, while TCRdb's copy carries only in-frame clones and drops some. The sample consists of over 150,000 clones, over 75% of them appearing once. Turning to this clone: Its antigen is not known.

The clonotype was recovered from an adult who received the AZD1222 COVID-19 vaccine. The sample here was peripheral blood, taken 28 days after the second AZD1222 dose.

The CDR3 coding sequence is TGCGCCAGCAGCCAAGAACCGGGACTCGCAAATGAGCAGTTCTTC. Amino acids: CASSQEPGLANEQFF. The chain uses TRBV4-3 and TRBJ2-1; perhaps TRBD2 as D (6 bases). Trimming pared 0 bases from V and 7 bases from J, leaving 13 bases between. In germline, CDR1 is LGHNA, CDR2 YSLEER. The CDR3 covers 15 residues.